The clone carrying this T cell receptor (beta chain) was seen only a few times. Antigen: not known. Sequencing libraries made from TCR beta cDNA carried unique molecular identifiers. There were about 0.85 to 11 million T cells, and 480,000 or so cDNA molecules came from them. TCRdb reanalysed the PCR reads using MiXCR and keeps one entry per CDR3 protein. The data contain 740,000 or so distinct CDR3 sequences, approximately 57% of them singletons. These data originate in a study of post-analysis software for immune sequencing data. Germline V gives CDR1 SGHRS, CDR2 YFSETQ. The CDR3 consists of 14 residues. Between the trimmed V and J ends, which lost 5 bases and 4 bases, there was a span of 13 bases. Findings and limits, study-wide: Clustering by F measure revealed strong co-clustering among samples prepared together in one batch. There was significantly lower normalized Chao1 diversity in multiple sclerosis patients than in controls. A few TRBV segments appeared more often in patients than in controls, and TRBV5-6, TRBV5-1 and TRBV20-1 were among these.

This clonotype originated in a girl aged 5-17 years with multiple sclerosis. This sequence joins TRBV5-1 and TRBJ2-1, with a possible D match to TRBD2 (6 bases). Sequencing input: blood. The DNA of the CDR3 is TGCGCCAGCAGTCTTACGGCGGGGTACAATGAGCAGTTCTTC. It is translated as CASSLTAGYNEQFF.